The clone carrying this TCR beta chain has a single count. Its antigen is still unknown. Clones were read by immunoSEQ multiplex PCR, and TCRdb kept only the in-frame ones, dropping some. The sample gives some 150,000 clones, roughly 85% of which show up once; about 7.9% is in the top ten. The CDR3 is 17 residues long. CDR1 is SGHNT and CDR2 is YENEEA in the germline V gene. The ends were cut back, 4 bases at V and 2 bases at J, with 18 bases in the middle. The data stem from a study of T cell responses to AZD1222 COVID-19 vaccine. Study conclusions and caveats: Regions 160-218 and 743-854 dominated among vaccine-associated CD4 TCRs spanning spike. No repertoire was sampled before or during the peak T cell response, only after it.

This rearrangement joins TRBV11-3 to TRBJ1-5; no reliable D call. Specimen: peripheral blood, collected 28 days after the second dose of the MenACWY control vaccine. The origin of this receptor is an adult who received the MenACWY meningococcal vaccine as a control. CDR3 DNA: TGTGCCAGCAGCTCAAGACCGGGCGTATATGGCAATCAGCCCCAGCATTTT. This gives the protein CASSSRPGVYGNQPQHF.